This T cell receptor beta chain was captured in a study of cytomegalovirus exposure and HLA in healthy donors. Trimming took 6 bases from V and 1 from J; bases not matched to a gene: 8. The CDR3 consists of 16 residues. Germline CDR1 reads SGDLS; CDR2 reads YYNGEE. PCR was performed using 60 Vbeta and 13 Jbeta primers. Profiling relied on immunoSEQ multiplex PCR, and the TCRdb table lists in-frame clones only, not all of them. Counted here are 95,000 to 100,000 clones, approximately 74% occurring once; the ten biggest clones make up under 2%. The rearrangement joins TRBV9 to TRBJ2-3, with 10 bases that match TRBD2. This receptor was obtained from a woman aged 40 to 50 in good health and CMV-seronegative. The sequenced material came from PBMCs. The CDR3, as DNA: TGTGCCAGCAATCGGGCCGGGACTAGCGGCACAGATACGCAGTATTTT. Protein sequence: CASNRAGTSGTDTQYF.